Given below is one TCR beta chain in context. TCRdb itself ran the RT-PCR reads through MiXCR, one entry per CDR3 protein. The sample has more than 550,000 distinct CDR3 sequences, about 14% seen once. The CDR3 has 14 residues. CDR1 is KGHSH and CDR2 is LQKENI in the germline V gene. Between the trimmed V and J ends, which lost 3 bases and 1 base, there was a span of 9 bases. The sample consisted of memory CD4+ T cells from blood. The receptor comes from a female donor in good health, serving as a healthy control. The chain couples TRBV18 to TRBJ2-5; maybe TRBD1 (6 bases). In DNA, the CDR3 is TGTGCCAGCTCACCCAACAGGGCCCAAGAGACCCAGTACTTC. Its translation is CASSPNRAQETQYF. The full variable domain, with the rest looked up from reference TRBV18 and TRBJ2-5, is NAGVMQNPRHLVRRRGQEARLRCSPMKGHSHVYWYRQLPEEGLKFMVYLQKENIIDESGMPKERFSAEFPKEGPSILRIQQVVRGDSAAYFCASSPNRAQETQYFGPGTRLLVL.